Here is one T cell receptor (beta chain) with its context. This entry comes from a study of shared T cell receptors in the human thymus. Germline assignment: CDR1 MRHNA and CDR2 SNTAGT. The CDR3 has 13 residues. Trimming removed 5 bases at V and 5 bases at J, with 13 bases between. Produced via immunoSEQ multiplex PCR; TCRdb's table is partial and in-frame only. The data contain 65,000 to 70,000 clones, nearly 95% of them seen just once; the ten biggest clones take up around 0.033%. Sequencing used thymocytes. This chain uses TRBV6-4 with TRBJ2-7; D unresolved. The sequence was obtained from a human donor. The CDR3 spells CASSWAFGHEQYF. The CDR3 DNA is TGTGCCAGCAGTTGGGCCTTCGGCCACGAGCAGTACTTC.